This T cell receptor beta chain was sequenced in a study of cytomegalovirus exposure and HLA in healthy donors. Germline V CDR1 and CDR2: SGDLS, YYNGEE. Trimming removed 0 bases from V and 7 bases from J, with 10 bases in between. This CDR3 is 14 amino acids long. Details on this clone: Its target is unknown.

Findings of the study overall: Previous analysis showed most TCR beta V segments were productive about 90% or about 30% of the time. From TCR beta sequences, most subjects' HLA-A and HLA-B alleles were reportedly predicted accurately.

PCR was performed using 60 Vbeta and 13 Jbeta primers. In the original processing: About 11 million of about 88 million unique TCR beta chains were shared, per a later count. Only in-frame clones appear in the TCRdb table, and some are missing; sequencing was by immunoSEQ multiplex PCR. V, J and clone size are taken as reported in that table, and D and trimming were inferred from the DNA itself. The sample table includes about 200,000 clones. The chain recombines TRBV9 with TRBJ1-4, with D maybe TRBD1 (5 bases). The origin of this receptor is a boy younger than 18 in good health and CMV-seronegative. Specimen: PBMCs. The CDR3 here is CASSVGGGTEKLFF. CDR3 nucleotide sequence: TGTGCCAGCAGCGTAGGGGGGGGAACTGAAAAACTGTTTTTT. The complete variable domain, with remaining parts taken from reference TRBV9 and TRBJ1-4, reads DSGVTQTPKHLITATGQRVTLRCSPRSGDLSVYWYQQSLDQGLQFLIQYYNGEERAKGNILERFSAQQFPDLHSELNLSSLELGDSALYFCASSVGGGTEKLFFGSGTQLSVL.